These 26 T cell receptor beta chains originate from one sample sequenced in a study of vaccination effects on CD4 cells after COVID-19. Sequencing followed a ViraFEST assay step that expanded antigen-specific CD4+ T cells with viral peptide pools. Subsequent to 10 days of culture, CD4+ T cells were isolated. A PCR test confirmed that the person had SARS-CoV-2 infection between March and December 2020. The protocol was immunoSEQ multiplex PCR, while the TCRdb copy is restricted to in-frame clones and leaves out a portion. The sample lists fewer than 35,000 clones, 55% to 75% occurring once. These receptors' targets are unknown. This specimen was CD4+ T cells from PBMCs cultured with a peptide pool, taken before COVID-19 vaccination. Receptor source: a human donor who had a prior SARS-CoV-2 infection.

The chain recombines TRBV18 with TRBJ1-4; possibly TRBD1 for D (6 bases). CDR3 length: 15 residues. V lost 3 bases, J lost 2 bases, and 10 bases lay in between. Germline V gene sequence: CDR1 KGHSH, CDR2 LQKENI. Written as DNA, the CDR3 is TGTGCCAGCTCACCCAACAGGGAGACTAATGAAAAACTGTTTTTT. Its translation is CASSPNRETNEKLFF. Full variable domain (remainder filled in from reference TRBV18 and TRBJ1-4): NAGVMQNPRHLVRRRGQEARLRCSPMKGHSHVYWYRQLPEEGLKFMVYLQKENIIDESGMPKERFSAEFPKEGPSILRIQQVVRGDSAAYFCASSPNRETNEKLFFGSGTQLSVL.

The chain joins TRBV5-5 to TRBJ1-4, with unresolved D. Germline CDR1 SGHKS, CDR2 YYEKEE (reference sequence). The CDR3 sequence is 13 residues long. Trimming pared 2 bases from V and 7 bases from J, leaving 9 bases between. The DNA for the CDR3 is TGTGCCAGCAGCTTAGGGCTGGGTGAAAAACTGTTTTTT. This encodes CASSLGLGEKLFF.

This clone was detected only once. The chain recombines TRBV25-1 with TRBJ2-1; no reliable D call. The germline CDR1 and CDR2 sequences are MGHDK and SYGVNS. The CDR3 extends over 15 amino acids. V shed 1 base and J shed 0 bases, with 7 bases lying between them. The CDR3 DNA reads TGTGCCAGCAGTGAATGGAGCAACTCCTACAATGAGCAGTTCTTC. This encodes CASSEWSNSYNEQFF.

The V call is TRBV30, the J call TRBJ2-5, with D possibly being TRBD2 (6 bases). From germline, CDR1 is GTSNPN and CDR2 SVGIG (reference sequence). This CDR3 is 16 amino acids long. Trimming took 1 base from V and 5 from J, leaving 20 bases between them. Written as DNA, the CDR3 is TGTGCCTGGAGTGGTCAAGCGGGTCGAATGGGGGAGACCCAGTACTTC. As protein: CAWSGQAGRMGETQYF.

The rearrangement links TRBV5-4 to TRBJ1-1; weak D call: TRBD1 (6 bases). Germline V gives CDR1 SGHNT, CDR2 YYREEE (reference sequence). V was trimmed by 6 bases and J by 1 base, leaving 10 bases between them. This CDR3 contains 13 residues. CDR3 in amino acids: CASTRGQNTEAFF. The CDR3 DNA reads as TGTGCCAGCACCCGGGGACAGAACACTGAAGCTTTCTTT. The full variable domain, its missing parts supplied by reference TRBV5-4 and TRBJ1-1, is ETGVTQSPTHLIKTRGQQVTLRCSSQSGHNTVSWYQQALGQGPQFIFQYYREEENGRGNFPPRFSGLQFPNYSSELNVNALELDDSALYLCASTRGQNTEAFFGQGTRLTVV.

This clone turned up a few times. This chain joins TRBV4-2 and TRBJ1-1, with no clear D. Germline CDR1 reads LGHNA; CDR2 reads YNFKEQ. Trimming stripped 4 bases from V and 2 bases from J, with 8 bases between. The CDR3 sequence is 13 residues long. CDR3: CASSRTSNTEAFF. CDR3 DNA sequence: TGTGCCAGCAGCCGAACATCAAACACTGAAGCTTTCTTT.

The rearrangement links TRBV7-9 to TRBJ2-1; a possible D gene is TRBD2 (6 bases). Trimming took 5 bases from V and 4 from J, leaving 15 bases between them. The CDR3 has 15 amino acids. CDR1 is SEHNR and CDR2 is FQNEAQ in the germline V gene (reference sequence). Written as DNA, the CDR3 is TGTGCCAGCAGCATGCAGGGAGGAGAATACAATGAGCAGTTCTTC. Protein product: CASSMQGGEYNEQFF.

J is TRBJ1-4 and V is TRBV7-4; 10 nucleotides align to TRBD1. The CDR3 is 19 amino acids. With V trimmed by 6 bases and J by 7 bases, 20 bases remained unmatched. Germline loops: CDR1 SGHVT, CDR2 SQSDAQ. CDR3 sequence reads: CASSYNRDRGYGRSEKLFF. CDR3 bases: TGTGCCAGCAGTTATAACCGGGACAGGGGATATGGGCGTAGTGAAAAACTGTTTTTT.

The chain has TRBV7-3 and TRBJ2-2; unclear D gene. This CDR3 region has 12 residues. With 4 bases removed from V and 7 bases from J, the gap between germline ends came to 7 bases. The germline V gene encodes CDR1 SGHTA and CDR2 FQGTGA. The CDR3 nucleotides are TGTGCCAGCAGCTCACCGAGCGGGGAGCTGTTTTTT. Translating gives CASSSPSGELFF.

The chain recombines TRBV28 with TRBJ2-5; 8 bases align to TRBD2. The CDR3 spans 15 residues. Germline V gene data show CDR1 as MDHEN and CDR2 as SYDVKM. J gave up 4 bases and V 4 bases, and 8 bases lay outside the gene matches. CDR3 in amino acids: CASSSLGGGRETQYF. CDR3 nucleotides: TGTGCCAGCAGTTCCCTCGGGGGGGGAAGAGAGACCCAGTACTTC.

This rearrangement joins TRBV19 to TRBJ1-4; D gene unclear. The germline CDR1 and CDR2 sequences are LNHDA and SQIVND (reference sequence). The CDR3 spans 14 residues. Trimming cost V 4 bases and J 0 bases, with 6 bases left between them. CDR3 loop: CASSRAATNEKLFF. Here the CDR3 DNA reads TGTGCCAGTAGTAGGGCAGCAACTAATGAAAAACTGTTTTTT.

The V call is TRBV9, the J call TRBJ2-2; D assignment may be TRBD1 or TRBD2 (5 bases each). CDR3 length equals 18 residues. V was clipped by 3 bases and J by 6 bases, with 24 bases between them. Germline assignment: CDR1 SGDLS and CDR2 YYNGEE. CDR3 amino acids: CASSAKQRGRIGPGELFF. The CDR3 DNA reads TGTGCCAGCAGCGCCAAACAGAGGGGTCGAATTGGACCCGGGGAGCTGTTTTTT. Together with reference TRBV9 and TRBJ2-2, the CDR3 gives the full variable domain: DSGVTQTPKHLITATGQRVTLRCSPRSGDLSVYWYQQSLDQGLQFLIQYYNGEERAKGNILERFSAQQFPDLHSELNLSSLELGDSALYFCASSAKQRGRIGPGELFFGEGSRLTVL.

The gene calls are TRBV5-6 and TRBJ2-1; D unresolved. Germline V gene data show CDR1 as SGHDT and CDR2 as YYEEEE. This CDR3 has 15 residues. V was clipped by 0 bases and J by 6 bases, with 13 bases between them. The CDR3 sequence: CASSLEVRLSNEQFF. In DNA, the CDR3 is TGTGCCAGCAGCTTGGAGGTTAGGTTGAGCAATGAGCAGTTCTTC.

The V and J genes are TRBV7-2 and TRBJ2-1, with a tentative D call TRBD2 (5 bases). CDR3 size: 15 residues. Germline CDR1 SGHTA, CDR2 FQGNSA. Trimming took off 3 bases at V and 3 bases at J, with 12 bases between the two ends. The CDR3 spells CASSFRSGHYNEQFF. CDR3 DNA: TGTGCCAGCAGCTTTAGGAGCGGCCACTACAATGAGCAGTTCTTC.

V usage is TRBV5-1 and J usage is TRBJ2-7; 11 bases fit TRBD1. The ends lost 4 bases at V and 4 bases at J; junction bases unmatched: 4. Germline assignment: CDR1 SGHRS and CDR2 YFSETQ. The CDR3 consists of 14 residues. CDR3 in amino acids: CASSAGTGGYEQYF. The CDR3, as DNA: TGCGCCAGCAGCGCCGGGACAGGGGGTTACGAGCAGTACTTC.

The CDR3 nucleotides are TGTGCCAGCAGTCCCACGGCCGGACTGAGGGGAAACACCATATATTTT. Encoded protein: CASSPTAGLRGNTIYF. This rearrangement joins TRBV28 to TRBJ1-3; D gene uncertain. This CDR3 is 16 amino acids long. The germline V gene has CDR1 MDHEN and CDR2 SYDVKM. V was cut by 5 bases and J by 4 bases, with 18 bases left in between.

The chain has TRBV7-9 and TRBJ2-7, with D perhaps matching TRBD1 (6 bases). V was shortened by 5 bases and J by 7 bases, with 24 bases between the two germline ends. CDR3 length: 16 amino acids. Germline values: CDR1 SEHNR, CDR2 FQNEAQ (reference sequence). For the CDR3, the DNA is TGTGCCAGCAGCCCGTACCACACAGGGAGATCATGGGAGCAGTACTTC. Translating it yields CASSPYHTGRSWEQYF.

This sequence joins TRBV6-4 and TRBJ2-2; 7 bases match TRBD1. Trimming removed 4 bases from V and 5 bases from J; junction bases left unmatched: 4. This CDR3 has 14 residues. Germline CDR1 MRHNA, CDR2 SNTAGT. CDR3 sequence: CASSVSRGTGELFF. For the CDR3, the DNA is TGTGCCAGCAGTGTTTCCAGGGGGACCGGGGAGCTGTTTTTT.

This clone has a handful of counts. The chain recombines TRBV2 with TRBJ2-7; TRBD2 matches 14 bases. Germline V gene sequence: CDR1 SNHLY, CDR2 FYNNEI. This CDR3 spans 14 amino acids. V gave up 11 bases and J gave up 2 bases; unmatched junction bases: 5. As DNA, the CDR3 is TGTGCCGGAAGGACTAGCGGGGGGACCTACGAGCAGTACTTC. As protein: CAGRTSGGTYEQYF.

The chain uses TRBV7-2 and TRBJ2-1; TRBD1 agrees at 8 bases. The trim removed 3 bases at V and 6 bases at J, leaving 4 bases unmatched. The CDR3 extends over 14 amino acids. CDR1 and CDR2 (germline): SGHTA, FQGNSA. The chain's CDR3 is CASSFRQGRNEQFF. The CDR3 coding sequence is TGTGCCAGCAGCTTTCGACAGGGGCGCAATGAGCAGTTCTTC.

In nucleotides, the CDR3 is TGTGCCACCAGTGATTCGGTGACAGGGGAGACCCAGTACTTC. It yields the protein CATSDSVTGETQYF. V usage is TRBV24-1 and J usage is TRBJ2-5; 7 bases map to TRBD1. Germline V lookup: CDR1 KGHDR, CDR2 SFDVKD. The CDR3 sequence is 14 residues long. Trimming removed 2 bases from V and 5 bases from J; junction bases left unmatched: 4.

The chain links TRBV7-8 to TRBJ1-1; possibly TRBD1 for D (5 bases). Germline CDR1 reads SGHVS; CDR2 reads FQNEAQ. This CDR3 contains 11 residues. Trimming took off 5 bases at V and 5 bases at J, with 6 bases between the two ends. The CDR3 sequence is CASSRGTEAFF. The CDR3 DNA follows: TGTGCCAGCAGCCGGGGGACTGAAGCTTTCTTT.

This chain connects TRBV5-1 to TRBJ2-1; possible D gene TRBD2, 6 bases. CDR1 SGHRS and CDR2 YFSETQ come from the germline V gene. This CDR3 is built from 14 residues. Trimming cost V 0 bases and J 9 bases, with 13 bases left between them. The CDR3 nucleotides are TGCGCCAGCAGCTTGGCAGGAGGAGGGCGTGAGCAGTTCTTC. Translated: CASSLAGGGREQFF. Full variable domain (remainder filled in from reference TRBV5-1 and TRBJ2-1): KAGVTQTPRYLIKTRGQQVTLSCSPISGHRSVSWYQQTPGQGLQFLFEYFSETQRNKGNFPGRFSGRQFSNSRSEMNVSTLELGDSALYLCASSLAGGGREQFFGPGTRLTVL.

The gene calls are TRBV3-1 (or the pseudogene TRBV3-2) and TRBJ1-5; D not resolved. Germline loops: CDR1 LGHDT, CDR2 YNNKEL (reference sequence). The CDR3 length is 13 residues. V was trimmed by 0 bases and J by 7 bases, leaving 7 bases between them. The CDR3, as DNA: TGTGCCAGCAGCCAAGATATTGTACAGCCCCAGCATTTT. It yields the protein CASSQDIVQPQHF.

This chain links TRBV19 with TRBJ2-2, with a weak D call TRBD1 (5 bases). This CDR3 is 16 amino acids long. Germline values: CDR1 LNHDA, CDR2 SQIVND (reference sequence). V dropped 9 bases and J dropped 3 bases, with 20 bases sitting between them. DNA of the CDR3: TGTGCCAGCACCCCCAGGGATGCAGCCCACACCGGGGAGCTGTTTTTT. This gives the protein CASTPRDAAHTGELFF.

This clone turned up a few times. The DNA for the CDR3 is TGTGCCAGCTCACCGGACCCCGATAGCACCATATATTTT. Protein: CASSPDPDSTIYF. This rearrangement joins TRBV18 to TRBJ1-3; D unresolved. The CDR3 is made up of 13 amino acids. Germline V gene data show CDR1 as KGHSH and CDR2 as LQKENI. Trimming took 3 bases from V and 9 from J, leaving 12 bases between them.